This T cell receptor (beta chain) appears in the sequencing data of a study of T cell responses to AZD1222 COVID-19 vaccine. Study results and caveats: Spike-wide vaccine-associated CD4 TCRs dominated at 160-218 and 743-854. Seropositivity was recorded at baseline in only a handful of AZD1222 recipients. An increase in Spike-specific TCR breadth and depth was observed after two AZD1222 doses.

This clone was seen only a few times. Its cognate antigen is unknown. The assay was immunoSEQ multiplex PCR, and TCRdb's table has in-frame clones only and misses some. The sample includes 100,000 to 150,000 clones, just under 95% of them seen just once. Unmatched junction bases numbered 11, after V lost 5 bases and J lost 1 base. This CDR3 comprises 17 residues. Germline CDR1 reads SGDLS; CDR2 reads YYNGEE. V is TRBV9 and J is TRBJ1-3, with TRBD1 identical over 8 bases. The source of this sequence is an adult who received the AZD1222 COVID-19 vaccine. The source material was peripheral blood, sampled 28 days after the second AZD1222 dose. Here the CDR3 DNA reads TGTGCCAGCAGTCAGGGGGCCGAAGGGTGGTCTGGAAACACCATATATTTT. Translation: CASSQGAEGWSGNTIYF. Filled out from reference TRBV9 and TRBJ1-3, the complete variable domain reads DSGVTQTPKHLITATGQRVTLRCSPRSGDLSVYWYQQSLDQGLQFLIQYYNGEERAKGNILERFSAQQFPDLHSELNLSSLELGDSALYFCASSQGAEGWSGNTIYFGEGSWLTVV.